One and the same sample provided the 11 T cell receptor beta chains below, sequenced in a study of regulatory T cells in long-lasting Graves disease. For TCR beta, libraries came from iRepertoire HTBI primers and Arm-PCR of CDR3 regions. Each CDR3 protein gets one entry after TCRdb re-called the multiplex PCR reads with MiXCR. The table shows 450,000 or so distinct CDR3 sequences, with 20% to 25% occurring only once. The time point denotes: persistent/refractory GD, antithyroid drugs over 5 years with positive TRAb. RNA isolated from PBMCs was used to make the TCR library. The material sequenced was peripheral blood mononuclear cells (PBMCs), taken when the disease was refractory, from a patient treated with antithyroid drugs. The receptors originated from a female donor with Graves disease.

This sequence joins TRBV6-5 and TRBJ1-2, with D unclear. The V end lost 0 bases, the J end lost 6 bases, and 29 bases lay between the germline ends. CDR1 and CDR2 from the germline V gene are MNHEY and SVGAGI. This CDR3 has 20 amino acids. CDR3: CASSYSNDPLAGGPRDGYTF. CDR3 nucleotide sequence: TGTGCCAGCAGTTACTCAAACGACCCACTAGCGGGAGGGCCGCGGGATGGCTACACCTTC.

This clonotype was seen a few times. The CDR3 DNA sequence: TGTGCCAGCACTCTATATAGAACCTGGGGCTACACCTTC. Its translation is CASTLYRTWGYTF. V and J are TRBV12-3 or TRBV12-4 and TRBJ1-2; D is unclear. V was pared by 7 bases and J by 8 bases, with 17 bases between. CDR3 length equals 13 residues.

The CDR3 reads CASSVGLDNSPLHF. Written as DNA, the CDR3 is TGTGCCAGTAGTGTGGGACTGGATAATTCACCCCTCCACTTT. The chain recombines TRBV19 with TRBJ1-6, with D possibly matching TRBD1 (5 bases). The germline V gene encodes CDR1 LNHDA and CDR2 SQIVND (reference sequence). CDR3 length equals 14 residues. Trimming took off 5 bases at V and 5 bases at J, with 10 bases between the two ends.

In this sample, this clonotype turned up once. The chain combines TRBV6-1 with TRBJ2-7; the D is unclear. V was shortened by 6 bases and J by 0 bases, with 12 bases between the two germline ends. The CDR3 totals 14 residues. Germline loops: CDR1 MNHNS, CDR2 SASEGT. CDR3 DNA: TGTGCCAGCAGCCCTTTCTGGAGCTCCTACGAGCAGTACTTC. Protein: CASSPFWSSYEQYF.

The chain couples TRBV7-8 to TRBJ2-3, with 9 bases that match TRBD1. This CDR3 contains 17 residues. The germline CDR1 and CDR2 sequences are SGHVS and FQNEAQ. The J segment lost 11 bases and the V segment lost 5 bases, leaving 20 bases of the junction unmatched. CDR3 residues: CASSPLRTGDILAGQYF. The CDR3 region has the DNA TGTGCCAGCAGCCCGTTACGGACAGGGGACATCTTGGCCGGGCAGTATTTT.

The sample holds many counts of this clonotype. This sequence joins TRBV2 and TRBJ2-2; D is uncertain. The CDR3 extends over 14 amino acids. V lost 5 bases and J lost 0, with 7 bases in between. Germline V gene sequence: CDR1 SNHLY, CDR2 FYNNEI. The CDR3 loop is CASSQIANTGELFF. As DNA, the CDR3 is TGTGCCAGCAGTCAGATAGCGAACACCGGGGAGCTGTTTTTT.

For the CDR3, the DNA is TGTGCCAGCAGTTACGTTCTCAACTACGAGCAGTACTTC. This encodes CASSYVLNYEQYF. V and J are TRBV6-5 and TRBJ2-7; unclear D gene. CDR1 is MNHEY and CDR2 is SVGAGI in the germline V gene. The V gene lost 2 bases and the J gene lost 3 bases, with 8 bases spanning the gap. The CDR3 is made up of 13 amino acids.

Notes on this clonotype: Being one base from a much bigger clone, this may be a read error. J is TRBJ2-5 and V is TRBV28, with TRBD2 matching 9 bases. From germline, CDR1 is MDHEN and CDR2 SYDVKM. V was pared by 11 bases and J by 8 bases, with 18 bases of the junction left unmatched. This CDR3 is built from 15 residues. CDR3 DNA: TGTGCCTTAAGGGACAGAAAAGCGGGAGGCCCTACCCAGTACTTC. Translation: CALRDRKAGGPTQYF.

The rearrangement links TRBV7-9 to TRBJ1-6; D may be TRBD1 (5 bases). Deletions cut 0 bases from V and 10 bases from J, with 16 bases between. CDR1 is SEHNR, CDR2 FQNEAQ, per germline (reference sequence). This CDR3 has 16 amino acids. The CDR3 here is CASSLAGTAGESPLHF. The CDR3 nucleotides are TGTGCCAGCAGCTTAGCCGGGACGGCAGGAGAGTCACCCCTCCACTTT.

This CDR3 reads CASGEKKPSGANVLTF. In nucleotides, the CDR3 is TGTGCCAGCGGGGAAAAAAAGCCCTCTGGGGCCAACGTCCTGACTTTC. The chain is built from TRBV5-6 and TRBJ2-6; no clear D gene. This CDR3 is built from 16 residues. Trimming removed 7 bases at V and 0 bases at J, with 14 bases between. CDR1 and CDR2 (germline): SGHDT, YYEEEE.

This clonotype was seen only a few times. The chain combines TRBV7-9 with TRBJ2-7; D may be TRBD1 (5 bases). Germline lookup yields CDR1 SEHNR and CDR2 FQNEAQ (reference sequence). This CDR3 is 15 amino acids long. Trimming removed 0 bases from V and 2 bases from J, with 11 bases in between. In DNA form, the CDR3 reads TGTGCCAGCAGCTTAGCCAGGGCGTCGACCTACGAGCAGTACTTC. It specifies CASSLARASTYEQYF.